This is a list of T cell receptor beta chains from one sample in a study of T cell repertoires in cytomegalovirus infection. TCRdb re-derived calls from the reads in MiXCR, one entry per CDR3 protein. The profile shows roughly 730,000 distinct CDR3 sequences, roughly a third of them singletons. What these receptors recognize is not known. Specimen: cultured PBMCs, collected from culture after CMV antigen stimulation. The receptors derive from a human donor in good health (CMV status not recorded). Some clones in this sample may be carry-over from other donors' samples. CDR3s include the opening cysteine and the closing phenylalanine or tryptophan. The D gene is left open where the match is weak. A clone size is listed for some rows: how often the clone was seen (once, few, many), or a class if it is expanded.

length: 13; J: TRBJ2-1; D: .; size: .; V: TRBV3-1; CDR3: CASTSRVDNEQFF; DNA: TGTGCCAGCACCTCAAGGGTAGACAATGAGCAGTTCTTC
length: 12; J: TRBJ1-5; D: .; size: few; V: TRBV28; CDR3: CASGGINQPQHF; DNA: TGTGCCAGCGGGGGTATCAATCAGCCCCAGCATTTT
length: 14; J: TRBJ1-4; D: .; size: .; V: TRBV6-8; CDR3: CASRRVATNEKLFF; DNA: TGTGCCAGCAGGAGGGTTGCAACTAATGAAAAACTGTTTTTT
length: 18; J: TRBJ2-5; D: .; size: many; V: TRBV7-2; CDR3: CASSLKVTEMFIQETQYF; DNA: TGTGCCAGCAGCTTAAAAGTCACGGAGATGTTTATTCAAGAGACCCAGTACTTC
length: 13; J: TRBJ2-2; D: .; size: few; V: TRBV7-2; CDR3: CASSLATTGELFF; DNA: TGTGCCAGCAGCTTAGCCACCACCGGGGAGCTGTTTTTT
length: 13; J: TRBJ1-5; D: .; size: many; V: TRBV7-2; CDR3: CASSAYSNQPQHF; DNA: TGTGCCAGCAGCGCTTATAGCAATCAGCCCCAGCATTTT
length: 14; J: TRBJ2-7; D: TRBD1; size: .; V: TRBV20-1; CDR3: CSARAGQGIYEQYF; DNA: TGCAGTGCTAGGGCGGGACAGGGCATCTACGAGCAGTACTTC
length: 14; J: TRBJ2-7; D: TRBD1; size: few; V: TRBV6-5; CDR3: CASSIYRGFSEQYF; DNA: TGTGCCAGCAGCATATACAGGGGGTTTAGCGAGCAGTACTTC
length: 14; J: TRBJ2-3; D: TRBD1; size: .; V: TRBV5-4; CDR3: CATRDRGGTDTQYF; DNA: TGTGCCACCCGCGACAGGGGGGGAACAGATACGCAGTATTTT
length: 15; J: TRBJ1-5; D: TRBD1; size: .; V: TRBV15; CDR3: CATSRVRGRGQPQHF; DNA: TGTGCCACCAGCAGAGTCAGGGGGCGCGGTCAGCCCCAGCATTTT
length: 17; J: TRBJ2-1; D: .; size: few; V: TRBV7-2; CDR3: CASSSLPAGSSYNEQFF; DNA: TGTGCCAGCAGCAGTCTTCCCGCGGGCAGCTCCTACAATGAGCAGTTCTTC
length: 16; J: TRBJ2-3; D: TRBD2; size: .; V: TRBV7-2; CDR3: CASSEGTSGRVDTQYF; DNA: TGTGCCAGCAGCGAGGGGACTAGCGGGAGGGTAGATACGCAGTATTTT
length: 14; J: TRBJ1-5; D: .; size: .; V: TRBV11-2; CDR3: CASSLDSGDQPQHF; DNA: TGTGCCAGCAGCTTAGATTCGGGGGACCAGCCCCAGCATTTT
length: 13; J: TRBJ1-1; D: .; size: few; V: TRBV12-3/TRBV12-4; CDR3: CASRQTGNTEAFF; DNA: TGTGCCAGCAGGCAAACAGGGAACACTGAAGCTTTCTTT
length: 16; J: TRBJ1-5; D: TRBD1; size: few; V: TRBV19; CDR3: CASSTTGISSNQPQHF; DNA: TGTGCCAGTAGTACGACAGGGATTTCAAGCAATCAGCCCCAGCATTTT
length: 16; J: TRBJ2-3; D: TRBD2; size: few; V: TRBV23-1; CDR3: CASSHLIAGVSDTQYF; DNA: TGCGCCAGCAGTCACCTCATAGCGGGAGTATCGGATACGCAGTATTTT
length: 14; J: TRBJ1-1; D: TRBD1; size: .; V: TRBV11-2; CDR3: CASSGQGRETEAFF; DNA: TGTGCCAGCAGCGGACAGGGTAGAGAAACTGAAGCTTTCTTT
length: 14; J: TRBJ2-3; D: .; size: .; V: TRBV5-1; CDR3: CASSLTTSADTQYF; DNA: TGCGCCAGCAGCTTGACGACCAGCGCAGATACGCAGTATTTT
length: 14; J: TRBJ1-4; D: TRBD1; size: .; V: TRBV20-1; CDR3: CSAKGTGDFEKLFF; DNA: TGCAGTGCGAAAGGGACAGGGGATTTTGAAAAACTGTTTTTT
length: 14; J: TRBJ2-2; D: .; size: .; V: TRBV7-6; CDR3: CASSLALLRGELFF; DNA: TGTGCCAGCAGCTTAGCGCTACTACGCGGGGAGCTGTTTTTT
length: 14; J: TRBJ2-3; D: .; size: few; V: TRBV7-2; CDR3: CASKDRVGTDTQYF; DNA: TGTGCCAGCAAGGATAGGGTCGGGACAGATACGCAGTATTTT
length: 14; J: TRBJ2-7; D: .; size: .; V: TRBV12-3/TRBV12-4; CDR3: CASSPAGDGYEQYF; DNA: TGTGCCAGCAGCCCGGCAGGGGATGGCTACGAGCAGTACTTC
length: 15; J: TRBJ2-7; D: .; size: .; V: TRBV6-1; CDR3: CASSEARLAGFEQYF; DNA: TGTGCCAGCAGTGAAGCAAGGCTAGCCGGTTTCGAGCAGTACTTC
length: 12; J: TRBJ2-5; D: .; size: few; V: TRBV11-3; CDR3: CASSSGTAAQYF; DNA: TGTGCCAGCAGCTCGGGAACGGCGGCCCAGTACTTC
length: 19; J: TRBJ2-7; D: TRBD1; size: few; V: TRBV19; CDR3: CASSIDLPGRQGAKDEQYF; DNA: TGTGCCAGTAGTATAGACCTACCCGGGAGACAGGGGGCGAAGGACGAGCAGTACTTC
length: 14; J: TRBJ2-2; D: .; size: .; V: TRBV5-1; CDR3: CASSLNTNTGELFF; DNA: TGCGCCAGCAGCTTGAACACAAACACCGGGGAGCTGTTTTTT
length: 16; J: TRBJ2-7; D: TRBD2; size: few; V: TRBV11-2; CDR3: CASSPRVWTSDYEQYF; DNA: TGTGCCAGCAGCCCGAGGGTATGGACTAGCGACTACGAGCAGTACTTC
length: 14; J: TRBJ2-1; D: .; size: .; V: TRBV20-1; CDR3: CSGPGLTSYNEQFF; DNA: TGCAGCGGACCGGGACTTACCTCCTACAATGAGCAGTTCTTC
length: 17; J: TRBJ2-7; D: TRBD2; size: .; V: TRBV7-9; CDR3: CASSDIPSGRRLYEQYF; DNA: TGTGCCAGCAGCGACATCCCTAGCGGGAGGCGACTTTACGAGCAGTACTTC
length: 14; J: TRBJ2-1; D: TRBD2; size: .; V: TRBV7-2; CDR3: CASRVAGPLNEQFF; DNA: TGTGCCAGCAGAGTAGCGGGGCCCCTCAATGAGCAGTTCTTC
length: 15; J: TRBJ2-1; D: .; size: few; V: TRBV11-2; CDR3: CASSLGQAPYNEQFF; DNA: TGTGCCAGCAGCTTAGGGCAGGCTCCCTACAATGAGCAGTTCTTC
length: 14; J: TRBJ1-5; D: .; size: few; V: TRBV12-3/TRBV12-4; CDR3: CASSLRSGKQPQHF; DNA: TGTGCCAGCAGTTTGAGGTCGGGGAAGCAGCCCCAGCATTTT
length: 13; J: TRBJ2-1; D: .; size: .; V: TRBV28; CDR3: CASTTSPVGEQFF; DNA: TGTGCCAGCACTACCTCCCCGGTGGGTGAGCAGTTCTTC
length: 14; J: TRBJ2-3; D: .; size: .; V: TRBV5-1; CDR3: CASSPARGRDTQYF; DNA: TGCGCCAGCAGCCCTGCCAGGGGCAGGGATACGCAGTATTTT
length: 13; J: TRBJ2-1; D: .; size: many; V: TRBV7-2; CDR3: CASSFGGADEQFF; DNA: TGTGCCAGCAGCTTTGGGGGAGCCGATGAGCAGTTCTTC
length: 13; J: TRBJ1-5; D: .; size: .; V: TRBV7-2; CDR3: CASSSLDNQPQHF; DNA: TGTGCCAGCAGCTCTTTAGACAATCAGCCCCAGCATTTT
length: 13; J: TRBJ2-3; D: TRBD1; size: .; V: TRBV30; CDR3: CASTGGGPDTQYF; DNA: TGTGCCTCGACAGGGGGGGGTCCAGATACGCAGTATTTT
length: 14; J: TRBJ1-2; D: .; size: few; V: TRBV7-2; CDR3: CASSPRTVDYGYTF; DNA: TGTGCCAGCAGCCCACGGACAGTGGATTATGGCTACACCTTC
length: 16; J: TRBJ2-3; D: .; size: few; V: TRBV19; CDR3: CASSSAPSKLTDTQYF; DNA: TGTGCCAGTAGTTCGGCACCCTCCAAGTTAACGGATACGCAGTATTTT
length: 13; J: TRBJ1-5; D: .; size: few; V: TRBV12-3/TRBV12-4; CDR3: CASSLRQNQPQHF; DNA: TGTGCCAGCAGTTTAAGGCAAAATCAGCCCCAGCATTTT
length: 14; J: TRBJ1-5; D: .; size: .; V: TRBV28; CDR3: CASSFIRPNQPQHF; DNA: TGTGCCAGCAGTTTCATACGGCCCAATCAGCCCCAGCATTTT
length: 16; J: TRBJ2-3; D: .; size: .; V: TRBV7-2; CDR3: CASSLDSGIRGDTQYF; DNA: TGTGCCAGCAGCTTAGACTCCGGGATAAGAGGGGATACGCAGTATTTT
length: 17; J: TRBJ2-3; D: TRBD2; size: many; V: TRBV7-2; CDR3: CASSSPDSGSSTDTQYF; DNA: TGTGCCAGCAGCTCCCCGGATAGCGGGAGCAGCACAGATACGCAGTATTTT
length: 16; J: TRBJ1-1; D: .; size: many; V: TRBV7-8; CDR3: CASSSMTGQVNTEAFF; DNA: TGTGCCAGCAGCTCCATGACCGGGCAAGTAAACACTGAAGCTTTCTTT
length: 15; J: TRBJ2-1; D: TRBD2; size: many; V: TRBV27; CDR3: CASSLWRGGYNEQFF; DNA: TGTGCCAGCAGTTTATGGCGGGGGGGGTACAATGAGCAGTTCTTC
length: 16; J: TRBJ1-4; D: .; size: .; V: TRBV28; CDR3: CASSFSPKGKREKLFF; DNA: TGTGCCAGCAGTTTTTCCCCCAAGGGGAAACGAGAAAAACTGTTTTTT
length: 15; J: TRBJ2-1; D: .; size: few; V: TRBV6-5; CDR3: CASTADSFPYNEQFF; DNA: TGTGCCAGCACTGCCGACAGCTTCCCCTACAATGAGCAGTTCTTC
length: 17; J: TRBJ2-3; D: .; size: few; V: TRBV18; CDR3: CASSPPSRRLSTDTQYF; DNA: TGTGCCAGCTCACCCCCAAGCCGTAGACTAAGCACAGATACGCAGTATTTT
length: 15; J: TRBJ1-3; D: .; size: few; V: TRBV6-5; CDR3: CASSPDSVSGNTIYF; DNA: TGTGCCAGCAGTCCCGACAGCGTCTCTGGAAACACCATATATTTT
length: 15; J: TRBJ2-3; D: .; size: .; V: TRBV6-8; CDR3: CASSKSGTSTDTQYF; DNA: TGTGCCAGCAGTAAGAGCGGTACTAGCACAGATACGCAGTATTTT
length: 14; J: TRBJ1-1; D: .; size: .; V: TRBV5-4; CDR3: CASSDRKWDAEAFF; DNA: TGTGCCAGCAGCGATCGCAAATGGGATGCTGAAGCTTTCTTT
length: 15; J: TRBJ1-1; D: .; size: few; V: TRBV27; CDR3: CASSLSGTPNTEAFF; DNA: TGTGCCAGCAGTTTATCGGGAACGCCGAACACTGAAGCTTTCTTT
length: 13; J: TRBJ1-5; D: TRBD1; size: .; V: TRBV7-6; CDR3: CAIGQGSNQPQHF; DNA: TGTGCCATAGGACAGGGGAGCAATCAGCCCCAGCATTTT
length: 19; J: TRBJ1-1; D: .; size: few; V: TRBV11-2; CDR3: CASSLSSATRNYMNTEAFF; DNA: TGTGCCAGCAGCTTGTCCTCAGCGACAAGAAATTACATGAACACTGAAGCTTTCTTT